This entry features one T cell receptor (beta chain) sequence. The target of this receptor is not known. Base qualities are not provided; no much larger clone lies one nucleotide away. The sample comes from a study of cytomegalovirus exposure and HLA in healthy donors listed by TCRdb under 2017. Study-level background: In an earlier analysis of around 540 of the donors, less than 350 Gb of sequence data and 90 million to 120 million unique TCR beta sequences from some 170 million T cells were reported. About 310 gigabases of sequencing data and roughly 90 million unique TCR sequences were included in an early release covering 550 to 650 HLA-typed donors. Of the 300 to 500 genotyped donors, over 80% were placed in the genetic ancestry cluster associated with self-reported Caucasian donors. The aim of the study was to test whether cataloging public T cell receptors could identify signatures of past pathogen exposure. The study used immunosequencing to profile the T cell repertoires of 666 subjects and linked those repertoires to cytomegalovirus serostatus. Along with the roughly 670-subject first cohort, a separate validation cohort of about 110 different subjects was used. To predict cytomegalovirus infection status, the study combined high-throughput TCR immunosequencing, statistical association of individual TCRs with disease status, and machine learning. A later analysis re-analyzed previously published TCR beta repertoires from roughly 690 donors and added high-resolution HLA genotyping to study TCR occurrence patterns. Rather than drawing on any new phenotypic data, the later analysis identified candidate immune exposures from TCR beta sequences and the way those sequences occurred across donors. An earlier analysis of 587 of the donors used high-throughput TCR beta sequencing to judge whether each TCR beta V gene segment behaved as functional or pseudogenic. Donor age, sex, ethnicity and CMV serostatus were compiled together with the repertoire data. A later genetic analysis took genome-wide SNP genotypes for about 55% of the 666 donors and used that subset as a discovery cohort. All discovery cohort repertoires had been generated using a single sequencing platform. HLA typing covered class I and class II loci at four-digit resolution. Typing coverage differed by locus: A, B, C, DRB1 and DQB1 were typed in roughly 629-630 donors, DQA1 in about 500, DPA1 in nearly 610, and DPB1 in 472. Because of strong linkage in the cohort, roughly five DR-DQ haplotypes were treated as single units for association and clustering. Among a few hundred genotyped donors of the cohort, an average of about 240,000 unique TCR beta nucleotide sequences were sequenced per donor, roughly 18% of them non-productive.

The cohort consisted of hundreds of healthy bone marrow donors. Cohort members were all nominally healthy when sampled, although unrecorded immune exposures were likely present. The donor tested CMV seronegative, placing the donor among the approximately 400 seronegative members of the cohort. Every donor gave a peripheral blood sample, and the peripheral blood mononuclear cells from that sample were used for TCR beta sequencing. Genomic DNA extraction from the blood cell samples was performed with the Qiagen DNeasy Blood Extraction Kit. Its CDR3 holds 14 amino acids, cysteine through phenylalanine. Solely the CDR3 DNA is kept, with 42 bases framed from the first base. Looking up the germline V gene (reference sequence) yields CDR1 LNHNV and CDR2 YYDKDF. V gives up 2 bases and J gives up 6 bases, and the segment between their germline ends measures 13 bases. Summary of the overall study and its limitations: In a later analysis, 16,951 TCR beta sequences were associated with specific HLA alleles at a false discovery rate of 0.05. A later analysis found that most CMV-associated TCR beta chains appeared HLA-restricted, with HLA associations seemingly driven largely by CMV exposure. Because some donors lacked HLA typing at each locus, the association tests relied only on the typed subset. Correlated functional status among segregating V segments might reflect linkage disequilibrium, but an unknown experimental factor could not be ruled out. The presence/absence analyses assumed that sequencing depth was roughly uniform across donors, and that assumption may not be true. According to a later genetic analysis, donors in an Asian-associated ancestry cluster had fewer N-insertions in productive TCRs than the approximately 710-donor mean. The authors suggested that the approach could potentially be generalized to other disease states and immunological phenotypes. Cytomegalovirus status was reported to be diagnosed by the classifier with high specificity and sensitivity in both the original and validation cohorts. A later analysis reported that several top co-occurrence clusters appeared linked to parvovirus B19, influenza, CMV and Epstein-Barr virus. A further reported finding was that TCR beta sequences accurately predicted the HLA-A and HLA-B alleles for most subjects in the first cohort. The 87-base-pair reads could not distinguish some IMGT-functional V segments, including TRBV6-2 and TRBV6-3, so those segments were excluded. This cohort had only TCR beta chains sequenced, and the lack of alpha or paired-chain data limited which features could be detected. A later genetic analysis associated a missense DCLRE1C variant with V-gene and J-gene trimming of TCR beta chains, and an independent cohort replicated the association. Because counts were too low, 15 to 20 rarely observed V segments, including chromosome 9 orphons, were left out of the earlier analysis of 587 of the donors. A later analysis found that HLA-associated TCR beta chains were more clonally expanded and had lower generation probabilities than equally common non-associated chains. In an earlier analysis of 587 of the donors, most TCR beta V segments appeared in productive rearrangements about 87% or about 30% of the time, broadly matching IMGT annotations. The sequencing pipeline was judged likely to have produced a cluster of highly shared sequence variants as a technical artifact. A few of the identified cytomegalovirus-associated TCR beta chains were confirmed in vitro to be specific for cytomegalovirus antigens. A later analysis found that TCR association rates varied across HLA loci, with DRB1 alleles showing the most associated TCRs and HLA-C alleles the fewest. When HLA alleles, especially DR and DQ, strongly co-occurred, TCR associations were difficult to assign to individual alleles. Most TCR sequences were observed very rarely across donors, whereas some public TCRs were present in many individuals. The study listed 150 to 200 TCR beta chains as associated with cytomegalovirus. The only immune exposure information available for the cohort was CMV serostatus.

Libraries were constructed by the immunoSEQ multiplex PCR assay. For the multiplex PCR, a mixture combining 60 forward primers for TCR Vbeta segments and 13 reverse primers for TCR Jbeta segments was used. The CDR3 region of rearranged TCR beta genes was amplified from genomic DNA with a multiplex PCR assay. The amplified TCR beta libraries were sequenced on the Illumina HiSeq System as 87-base-pair reads. In the authors' own workflow: A later analysis counted tens of millions of unique TCR beta chains across the 650 to 800 repertoires, and some 11 million of these chains were shared by at least two donors. Raw reads were error-corrected and collapsed into unique sequences by a nearest-neighbor algorithm in which closely related sequences were merged to remove PCR and sequencing errors. To assign V, D and J gene segments, CDR3 sequences were aligned to IMGT reference sequences. For a sequence to be retained, a match of at least six nucleotides was required to both a V gene segment and a J gene segment. Rearrangements were called productive when the CDR3 lacked stop codons and stayed in frame with V and J; all others were non-productive. Following IMGT convention, CDR3 was defined as the stretch from the second conserved V-encoded cysteine to the conserved J-encoded phenylalanine. The earlier analysis of some 600 of the donors excluded sequences that lacked an unambiguous match to a single V gene segment. In an earlier analysis of roughly 600 of the donors, a V segment was called functional when productive rearrangements were above 56.7%, and segregating when the standard deviation between donors exceeded 5%. To diagnose cytomegalovirus status from the catalog of TCR beta chain sequences, a statistical classification framework was built. In a later analysis, V and J genes were assigned by comparing TCR nucleotide sequences against IMGT/GENE-DB human TR gene sequences. A later analysis assigned CDR3 sequences and most-parsimonious VDJ recombination scenarios with the TCRdist pipeline. In a later analysis, every TCR beta chain was defined by the combination of its CDR3 amino acid sequence and its V-gene family, and reads without a unique V-gene family were dropped. To address suspected cross-contamination and a sequencing artifact, a later analysis removed 592 highly shared, low-generation-probability nucleotide sequences. A later analysis calculated a clonal expansion index for each public chain from normalized within-repertoire ranks of inferred template counts. Generation probabilities in a later analysis came from a VDJ recombination model fitted to out-of-frame rearrangements, and those results were checked against IGoR. In a later analysis, TCR-TCR, TCR-HLA and TCR-CMV co-occurrence was scored with hypergeometric tests, and a repertoire-size bias correction was applied to TCR pairs. To estimate false discovery rates, a later analysis permuted the HLA or CMV assignments 20 times. A later analysis grouped co-occurring TCRs with DBSCAN, adding TCRdist sequence similarity when clustering within HLA-allele-positive subsets. Repertoires with fewer than 30,000 or more than 120,000 public chains, plus five repertoires with anomalous nucleotide sharing, were excluded from co-occurrence clustering. The source is immuneACCESS, and TCRdb retained only in-frame sequences with V and J called. Part of the clones is not carried over; for the studies checked, unresolved V genes explain less than half of this, and the remainder is unexplained. D and trimming come from the DNA, and the V and J calls and clone size come from that table. For this sample there are approximately 190,000 clones; roughly four fifths appear just once. The ten largest clones add up to roughly 0.73% of the sample.

This TCR came from a woman between 18 and 29 years old in good health and CMV-seronegative. The V and J genes are TRBV15 and TRBJ1-1; TRBD1 could be the D gene, as 5 bases match. The sequenced material came from PBMCs. The nucleotide sequence is given as TGTGCCACCAGCAGAACCCCGGGGGTCCCTGAAGCTTTCTTT. Its coded protein is CATSRTPGVPEAFF.